What follows are 22 T cell receptor beta chains derived from one specimen sequenced in a study of T cell repertoires in cytomegalovirus infection. TCRdb analysed the reads with MiXCR anew, one entry per CDR3 protein. In the table there are roughly 7,900 distinct CDR3 sequences, approximately 52% of which are singletons. The antigens for these receptors are not known. The sample comprised PBMCs, sequenced either directly or after in vitro stimulation (not recorded which). The receptors shown here come from a human donor in good health (CMV status not recorded). Some clones in this sample may be carry-over from other donors' samples.

V is TRBV6-8 and J is TRBJ2-7; possibly TRBD2 for D (5 bases). This CDR3 has 16 residues. The germline V gene has CDR1 MNHGY and CDR2 SAAAGT. The V end lost 6 bases, the J end lost 0 bases, and 18 bases lay between the germline ends. The CDR3 DNA reads TGTGCCAGCAGACCCCCTAGCTCCTTTGGCTCCTACGAGCAGTACTTC. It codes for CASRPPSSFGSYEQYF.

This clonotype is medium-sized by share. The V and J genes are TRBV7-9 and TRBJ2-2; D ambiguous. Trimming left V 2 bases short and J 5 bases short, with 15 bases between. CDR1 is SEHNR, CDR2 FQNEAQ, per germline (reference sequence). This CDR3 is 16 amino acids long. Written as DNA, the CDR3 is TGTGCCAGCAGCTTAAGGGATGGATTTACAACCGGGGAGCTGTTTTTT. Translating gives CASSLRDGFTTGELFF.

A word on this clonotype: A read error is likely, as this CDR3 ends without the conserved phenylalanine or tryptophan. V is TRBV6-2 or TRBV6-3 and J is TRBJ2-3, with unresolved D. Trimming removed 11 bases at V and 9 bases at J, with 12 bases between. The CDR3 spans 10 residues. CDR1 and CDR2 (germline): MNHEY, SVGEGT. The CDR3 is CARHGETQYL. The CDR3 region has the DNA TGTGCCCGTCACGGAGAGACGCAGTATTTG.

The chain links TRBV7-2 to TRBJ2-1, with a possible D match to TRBD1 (5 bases). Per the germline V gene, CDR1 is SGHTA and CDR2 is FQGNSA. Trimming shortened V by 2 bases and J by 0 bases, and 5 bases separated the two germline ends. The CDR3 totals 14 residues. The CDR3 region is CASSLRGSYNEQFF. CDR3 bases: TGTGCCAGCAGCTTAAGGGGCTCCTACAATGAGCAGTTCTTC.

Only one count was recorded for this clonotype. Given the absence of the conserved phenylalanine or tryptophan at the CDR3 end, a read error is likely. CDR3 loop: CASSLRGEISYNEQFC. The CDR3, as DNA: TGTGCCAGCAGCTTACGAGGCGAGATCTCCTACAATGAGCAGTTCTGC. The chain combines TRBV7-9 with TRBJ2-1; the D is unclear. The V gene lost 2 bases and the J gene lost 0 bases, with 11 bases spanning the gap. The CDR3 length is 16 residues. Germline V lookup: CDR1 SEHNR, CDR2 FQNEAQ (reference sequence).

Notes on this clonotype: Likely a read error: the CDR3 ends without its conserved phenylalanine or tryptophan. The DNA is left out, because the CDR3 cannot be placed on it with certainty; the CDR3 is given as TCRdb lists it. The rearrangement joins TRBV27 to TRBJ2-3. The CDR3 numbers 10 amino acids, ends counted. The germline gives CDR1 MNHEY, CDR2 SMNVEV (reference sequence). CDR3 sequence: CASHGDTQSC.

V usage is TRBV12-3 or TRBV12-4 and J usage is TRBJ1-5, with 7 positions matching TRBD1. The CDR3 spans 17 residues. V gave up 6 bases and J gave up 1 base; unmatched junction bases: 12. CDR3: CASSQNRQGRSNQPQHF. The CDR3 bases are TGTGCCAGCAGCCAAAACCGACAGGGAAGGAGCAATCAGCCCCAGCATTTT.

Remarks on this clonotype: The conserved phenylalanine or tryptophan is not found at the CDR3 terminus, so this likely reflects a read error. The V gene is TRBV12-3 or TRBV12-4, the J gene TRBJ2-6, with D tentatively TRBD2 (5 bases). The CDR3 runs to 14 residues. Trimming removed 6 bases at V and 14 bases at J, with 20 bases between. The chain's CDR3 is CASSPPSRANILTS. The CDR3 coding sequence is TGTGCCAGCAGCCCTCCGTCGCGGGCAAACATCCTGACTTCC.

About this clonotype itself: The conserved phenylalanine or tryptophan normally closing the CDR3 is absent here, so this likely arose from a read error. Because the CDR3's place on the DNA is in doubt, the DNA is left out and the CDR3 is given as listed by TCRdb. The gene calls are TRBV5-1 and TRBJ2-1; TRBD2, as called in the table, went unchecked against the DNA. Looked up from germline, CDR1 is SGHRS and CDR2 is YFSETQ. The CDR3 is 15 residues long, ends included. CDR3 amino acids: CASSLFSTAGSGQLL.

The table lists this clonotype with many counts. The chain combines TRBV29-1 with TRBJ1-1; no clear D. The germline CDR1 and CDR2 sequences are SQVTM and ANQGSEA. The CDR3 runs 15 residues. V shed 4 bases and J shed 3 bases, with 18 bases lying between them. This chain's CDR3 is CSVVDLVLSYTEAFF. The DNA for the CDR3 is TGCAGCGTTGTAGATCTGGTTTTATCTTACACTGAAGCTTTCTTT.

The table lists this clonotype with a few counts. The conserved phenylalanine or tryptophan normally closing the CDR3 is absent here, so this likely arose from a read error. The DNA is left out, because the CDR3 cannot be placed on it with certainty; the CDR3 is given as TCRdb lists it. The chain has TRBV7-3 and TRBJ2-1. The CDR3 is made up of 16 amino acids, end residues included. CDR1 is SGHTA and CDR2 is FQGTGA in the germline V gene. This chain's CDR3 is CASSLLGISTYKEKFS.

V usage is TRBV12-3 or TRBV12-4 and J usage is TRBJ2-5; D not resolved. The length of the CDR3 is 14 residues. V lost 5 bases, J lost 5 bases, and 15 bases lay in between. CDR3 DNA sequence: TGTGCCAGCAGTGTAATGGGCCTAAGGGAGACCCAGTACTTC. Protein product: CASSVMGLRETQYF.

In regard to this clonotype: This CDR3 fails to terminate in the conserved phenylalanine or tryptophan, so it likely reflects a read error. The DNA is left out, because the CDR3 cannot be placed on it with certainty; the CDR3 is given as TCRdb lists it. The rearrangement links TRBV27 to TRBJ2-3. The CDR3 is made up of 10 amino acids, end residues included. CDR1 and CDR2 from the germline V gene are MNHEY and SMNVEV (reference sequence). CDR3 in amino acids: CASHGDTPYC.

This chain connects TRBV5-1 to TRBJ2-5; D possibly corresponds to TRBD1 (5 bases). This CDR3 spans 16 amino acids. Germline CDR1 SGHRS, CDR2 YFSETQ. Between the trimmed V and J ends, which lost 0 bases and 1 base, there was a span of 13 bases. The DNA of the CDR3 is TGCGCCAGCAGCTTGGCTTATTACAGGTCCCAAGAGACCCAGTACTTC. It yields the protein CASSLAYYRSQETQYF.

This clonotype was counted between two and nine times. At one end, the junction sequence differs from germline, possibly due to a read error. The chain recombines TRBV5-1 with TRBJ2-5, with TRBD1 identical over 7 bases. CDR1 and CDR2 from the germline V gene are SGHRS and YFSETQ. The CDR3 loop spans 16 amino acids. The CDR3, as DNA: TGCGCAAGCAGCTTGGCTTCTGACAGGGCCCAAGAGACCACGTACTTC. It is translated as CASSLASDRAQETTYF.

Details on this clonotype: Lacking the conserved final phenylalanine or tryptophan, this CDR3 likely reflects a read error. This chain connects TRBV7-2 to TRBJ2-3, with a tentative D call TRBD1 (5 bases). The V gene's germline CDR1 is SGHTA and CDR2 FQGNSA. V was cut by 2 bases and J by 5 bases, with 11 bases left in between. This CDR3 region has 14 residues. CDR3 protein: CASSLTDKIDTQYG. Here the CDR3 DNA reads TGTGCCAGCAGCTTAACGGACAAGATAGATACGCAGTATGGG.

The chain is built from TRBV6-4 and TRBJ2-1; 8 bases match TRBD1. The ends lost 4 bases at V and 6 bases at J; junction bases unmatched: 5. This CDR3 is built from 14 residues. Germline values: CDR1 MRHNA, CDR2 SNTAGT. CDR3 region: CASSATGGGNEQFF. DNA of the CDR3: TGTGCCAGCAGTGCCACAGGGGGAGGCAATGAGCAGTTCTTC.

This clonotype was seen a handful of times. The junction and the germline gene differ at one end; a read error may be behind it. This sequence joins TRBV7-9 and TRBJ2-1; no clear D. The CDR3 spans 16 residues. Germline CDR1 is SEHNR and CDR2 is FQNEAQ (reference sequence). The CDR3 sequence is CASRWLGISTSNETVF. The CDR3 DNA reads TGTGCCAGCAGATGGTTGGGAATATCCACCTCCAATGAGACTGTCTTC.

To note about this clonotype: The CDR3 end shows no conserved phenylalanine or tryptophan, and so a read error is likely. Because the CDR3's place on the DNA is in doubt, the DNA is left out and the CDR3 is given as listed by TCRdb. This sequence joins TRBV12-3 or TRBV12-4 and TRBJ2-1; TRBD2, the table's D call, was not compared with the DNA. A total of 20 residues make up the CDR3, ends included. CDR3 loop: CASSSLSLLGGERSYNDQLL.

The J gene is TRBJ1-5, the V gene TRBV27, with D unresolved. V was pared by 7 bases and J by 10 bases, with 11 bases between. The CDR3 length is 11 residues. CDR1 and CDR2 (germline): MNHEY, SMNVEV (reference sequence). CDR3 protein: CASTVNNPQHF. The CDR3 DNA reads TGTGCCAGCACTGTTAATAACCCCCAGCATTTT.

The CDR3 region is CASRWLGISTYTSQFF. Here the CDR3 DNA reads TGTGCCAGCAGATGGTTGGGAATATCCACCTACACTTCTCAGTTCTTC. The chain joins TRBV7-9 to TRBJ2-1; D is unclear. V was trimmed by 6 bases and J by 13 bases, leaving 28 bases between them. The CDR3 spans 16 residues. The germline CDR1 and CDR2 sequences are SEHNR and FQNEAQ (reference sequence).

The table lists this clonotype with a count of one. The CDR3 end shows no conserved phenylalanine or tryptophan, and so a read error is likely. No DNA is shown, since the ends of the CDR3 on it are uncertain; the CDR3 is the one TCRdb lists. This chain uses TRBV7-2 with TRBJ1-2; the table calls TRBD1, which could not be checked here. With termini counted, the CDR3 has 19 amino acids. The V gene's germline CDR1 is SGHTA and CDR2 FQGNSA. CDR3 region: CASSLGDVTPTGLGSGYRL.